This T cell receptor beta chain was identified during a study of T cells in women clearing cervical HPV infection. Findings and caveats of the study: Unknown T-cell numbers per sample may underlie the richness differences.

Turning to this clone: The antigen is undetermined.

Assay: immunoSEQ multiplex PCR; the TCRdb copy retains only in-frame clones and omits some. This sample's clone table lists roughly 42,000 clones. The sample consisted of blood buffy coat. The sequence came from a woman between 18 and 69 years old with a cervical HPV16 infection that either progressed to CIN3+ or cleared (not recorded which).

The sequenced part of the CDR3 DNA is TGTGCCACCCTAGCGGAAAGTTCCTACAATGAG. This translates into CATLAESSYNE. The entire CDR3 protein reads CATLAESSYNEQFF. V gene TRBV7-2 combines with J gene TRBJ2-1, with 7 bases matching TRBD2. The read stops 3 residues short of the end of the CDR3; the missing end is completed from the germline J gene. Trimming cost V 10 bases and J 1 base; bases outside gene matches: 7. In germline, CDR1 is SGHTA, CDR2 FQGNSA. CDR3 length equals 14 residues. Based on the CDR3 plus reference TRBV7-2 and TRBJ2-1, the full variable domain is GAGVSQSPSNKVTEKGKDVELRCDPISGHTALYWYRQSLGQGLEFLIYFQGNSAPDKSGLPSDRFSAERTGGSVSTLTIQRTQQEDSAVYLCATLAESSYNEQFFGPGTRLTVL.